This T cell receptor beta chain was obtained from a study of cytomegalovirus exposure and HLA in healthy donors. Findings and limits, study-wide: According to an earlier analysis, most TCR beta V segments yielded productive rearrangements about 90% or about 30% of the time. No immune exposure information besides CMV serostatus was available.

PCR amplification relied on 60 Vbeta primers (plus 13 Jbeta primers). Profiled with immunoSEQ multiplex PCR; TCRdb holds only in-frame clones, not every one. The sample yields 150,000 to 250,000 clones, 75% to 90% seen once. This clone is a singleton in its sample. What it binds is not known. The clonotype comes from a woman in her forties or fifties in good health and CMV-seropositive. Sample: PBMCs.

The CDR3: CASSPDRKGADTQYF. The CDR3 DNA sequence: TGTGCCAGCAGCCCCGACAGGAAAGGGGCAGATACGCAGTATTTT. The chain recombines TRBV11-3 with TRBJ2-3, with a tentative D call TRBD1 (6 bases). CDR1 and CDR2 (germline): SGHNT, YENEEA. This CDR3 region has 15 residues. The V end was cut by 5 bases, the J end by 4 bases, with 16 bases between.